Each of the 3 T cell receptor beta chains below was sequenced from the same sample in a study of T cell responses to AZD1222 COVID-19 vaccine. Some clones are missing from TCRdb's copy, which holds only in-frame ones; the method was immunoSEQ multiplex PCR. In the table there are 130,000 to 150,000 clones, 85% to 90% of which are singletons. Specimen: peripheral blood, collected on day 0 of AZD1222 vaccination. These receptors were collected from an adult in good health.

This clone has a single count. This chain connects TRBV24-1 to TRBJ2-5; D is possibly TRBD2 (6 bases). Germline lookup yields CDR1 KGHDR and CDR2 SFDVKD. The V and J ends lost 3 bases and 1 base respectively, with 17 bases between them. The CDR3 is 17 amino acids. The DNA of the CDR3 is TGTGCCACCAGTGATGGGGCGGGGCTAGCGTCCCAAGAGACCCAGTACTTC. Protein: CATSDGAGLASQETQYF.

This chain uses TRBV5-1 with TRBJ1-1; TRBD1 aligns across 8 bases. The germline CDR1 and CDR2 sequences are SGHRS and YFSETQ. This CDR3 contains 14 residues. The ends lost 3 bases at V and 4 bases at J; junction bases unmatched: 5. CDR3 bases: TGCGCCAGCAGCTCGGACAGGGTATTCACTGAAGCTTTCTTT. Its protein product is CASSSDRVFTEAFF.

This chain joins TRBV30 and TRBJ1-6, with D unclear. The V gene lost 1 base and the J gene lost 0 bases, with 7 bases spanning the gap. The CDR3 runs 15 residues. Germline V gene lookup returns CDR1 GTSNPN and CDR2 SVGIG (reference sequence). CDR3 nucleotide sequence: TGTGCCTGGAGTGGCGTAAGCTCCTATAATTCACCCCTCCACTTT. It encodes CAWSGVSSYNSPLHF.